Sequencing of this T cell receptor beta chain was carried out in a study of ipilimumab plus nivolumab after autologous stem cell transplantation. Whole-study context: Myeloma patients were high-risk transplant-naive or relapsed within 3 years of first autologous transplant.

Trimming cost V 3 bases and J 5 bases, with 7 bases left between them. Germline V gives CDR1 SQVTM, CDR2 ANQGSEA. The CDR3 extends over 11 amino acids. Here immunoSEQ multiplex PCR was the method, and the copy in TCRdb shows in-frame clones only, minus some. Of 40,000 to 45,000 clones in the sample, around 92% were seen once. The material sequenced was PBMCs, taken in a trial of ipilimumab plus nivolumab as post-transplant consolidation. The TCR sequence derives from a male donor with multiple myeloma. The chain carries TRBV29-1 and TRBJ2-5; D not certain. In DNA form, the CDR3 reads TGCAGCGTTGACAGTAGGGAGACCCAGTACTTC. This encodes CSVDSRETQYF.